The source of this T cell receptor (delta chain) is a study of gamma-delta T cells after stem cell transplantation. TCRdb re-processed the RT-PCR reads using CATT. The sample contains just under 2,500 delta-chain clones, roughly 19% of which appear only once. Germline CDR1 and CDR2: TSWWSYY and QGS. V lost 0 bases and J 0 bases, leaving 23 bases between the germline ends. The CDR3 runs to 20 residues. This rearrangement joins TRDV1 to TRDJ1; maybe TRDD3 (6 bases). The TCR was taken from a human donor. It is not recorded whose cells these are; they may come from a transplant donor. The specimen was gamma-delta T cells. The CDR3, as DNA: TGTGCTCTTGGGGAACTAGTCACCCTCCTGTACTGGGCGTACACCGATAAACTCATCTTT. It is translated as CALGELVTLLYWAYTDKLIF.